The clone carrying this TCR beta chain has only a few counts. The target antigen is unknown. The ends were cut back, 2 bases at V and 5 bases at J, with 9 bases in the middle. This CDR3 comprises 13 residues. Looked up from germline, CDR1 is SEHNR and CDR2 is FQNEAQ (reference sequence). This sample stems from a study of vaccination and CD4 T cells after COVID-19. Study background: The study drew post-COVID samples a median roughly 99 days after diagnosis (range 35 to 161).

Treatment given: approximately nine-day PBMC culture with coronavirus spike peptide pools or control peptides (ViraFEST assay). Cultured CD4+ T cell DNA was sequenced using the Oncomine TCR Beta short-read assay. The source of extracted genomic DNA was cultured CD4+ T cells. TCRdb recomputed calls from the PCR reads with MiXCR, one row per CDR3 protein. The sample includes approximately 12,000 distinct CDR3 sequences, about 19% of them seen just once. The chain employs TRBV7-9 and TRBJ2-5; possibly TRBD1 for D (5 bases). The sequenced sample was CD4+ T cells from blood, cultured in vitro, obtained before SARS-CoV-2 vaccination. The receptor's source is a human donor who received a COVID-19 vaccine. CDR3: CASSLPQAETQYF. CDR3 nucleotides: TGTGCCAGCAGCTTACCACAGGCCGAGACCCAGTACTTC. Complete variable domain (other parts from reference TRBV7-9 and TRBJ2-5): DTGVSQNPRHKITKRGQNVTFRCDPISEHNRLYWYRQTLGQGPEFLTYFQNEAQLEKSRLLSDRFSAERPKGSFSTLEIQRTEQGDSAMYLCASSLPQAETQYFGPGTRLLVL.